This T cell receptor (beta chain) was documented in a study of blood T cell repertoires in COVID-19. The sample holds a few counts of this clone. Distinct nucleotide sequences in the sample also encode this CDR3. The table came from immunoSEQ multiplex PCR; TCRdb's copy has only in-frame clones and leaves some out. The profile shows approximately 360,000 clones, around 83% of them singletons. Recruits, aged about 18 to 95 years, lived in 24 US areas. The germline V gene encodes CDR1 SNHLY and CDR2 FYNNEI. CDR3 size: 15 residues. V lost 5 bases, J lost 0 bases, and 11 bases lay in between. The source of this sequence is a woman aged 45-65 years who had recovered from COVID-19. Input material: PBMCs or T cells enriched from blood (not recorded which). The chain combines TRBV2 with TRBJ1-3; D is undetermined. DNA of the CDR3: TGTGCCAGCAGTAGTCGGGGAAGCTCTGGAAACACCATATATTTT. Protein sequence: CASSSRGSSGNTIYF.